These T cell receptor beta chains were read from a single sample in a study of cytomegalovirus exposure and HLA in healthy donors. TCRdb keeps only in-frame clones here, not all; method: immunoSEQ multiplex PCR. Here the sample spans around 130,000 clones, 70% to 75% being singletons. The sample was PBMCs. These receptors originate from a woman aged 40 to 50 in good health and CMV-seropositive. The CDR3 runs from the conserved cysteine through the conserved F or W. The D gene is left open where the match is weak. Clone size is given for some rows only: seen once, a few or many times, or a class if the clone is expanded.

DNA,CDR3,D,size,J,V
TGTGCCAGCAGCTTGGACTACACAGATACGCAGTATTTT,CASSLDYTDTQYF,-,-,TRBJ2-3,TRBV5-4
TGTGCCAGCCTTGGGGGCGCGGAAGGCACTGAAGCTTTCTTT,CASLGGAEGTEAFF,-,-,TRBJ1-1,TRBV6-5
TGTGCCAGCAGGGACCCGGGACTAGTCCGCCATGAGCAGTTCTTC,CASRDPGLVRHEQFF,TRBD2,-,TRBJ2-1,TRBV6-4
TGCGCCAGCAGCTTGGACCAGAGCAGGTACGAGCAGTACTTC,CASSLDQSRYEQYF,-,few,TRBJ2-7,TRBV5-1
TGTGCCAGCAGCTTACGGACTAGCGGAAGCACAGATACGCAGTATTTT,CASSLRTSGSTDTQYF,TRBD2,-,TRBJ2-3,TRBV7-6
TGCAGCGTTGTCCAGGGTAGAGATACGCAGTATTTT,CSVVQGRDTQYF,-,-,TRBJ2-3,TRBV29-1
TGCGCCAGCAGCCAAGATTGGGGGACTTTGCATTTT,CASSQDWGTLHF,-,-,TRBJ1-5,TRBV4-1
TGTGCCAGCAGCGGTACACAGGGGGCGGGCACAGATACGCAGTATTTT,CASSGTQGAGTDTQYF,TRBD1,-,TRBJ2-3,TRBV7-2
TGTGCCTTTGGGGGCCGGACAGGCAACACTGAAGCTTTCTTT,CAFGGRTGNTEAFF,TRBD1,-,TRBJ1-1,TRBV6-5
TGTGCCAGCAGCTTAATGTCCAGTCAGCCCCAGCATTTT,CASSLMSSQPQHF,-,-,TRBJ1-5,TRBV7-9
TGTGCCAGCAGAGACAGACAGGGGGTTAATCAGCCCCAGCATTTT,CASRDRQGVNQPQHF,TRBD1,-,TRBJ1-5,TRBV27
TGTGCCAGCGGTGAACAGCTTTACTCCGAAGCTTTCTTT,CASGEQLYSEAFF,-,-,TRBJ1-1,TRBV7-9
TGTGCCAGCAGCCCCCCGGGAGGCTATGGCTACACCTTC,CASSPPGGYGYTF,-,-,TRBJ1-2,TRBV7-9
TGTGCCAGTAGTTTACAGGGCTACTCTGGAAACACCATATATTTT,CASSLQGYSGNTIYF,-,-,TRBJ1-3,TRBV19
TGTGCCAGCAGCCAAGAGCTGCAGGGCAGGTACGAGCAGTACTTC,CASSQELQGRYEQYF,-,-,TRBJ2-7,TRBV4-2
TGTGCCAGCACCCCTAGCGGTCTCTCCTACGAGCAGTACTTC,CASTPSGLSYEQYF,TRBD2,-,TRBJ2-7,TRBV2
TGTGCCAGCAGCTTCCGGGACTTCGGGGAGCAGTTCTTC,CASSFRDFGEQFF,-,-,TRBJ2-1,TRBV5-5
TGCGCCAGCAGTTCCGCGCCTCCCGGGACAGGGGGTAAAAGAAGCAATCAGCCCCAGCATTTT,CASSSAPPGTGGKRSNQPQHF,TRBD1,-,TRBJ1-5,TRBV5-1
TGTGCCAGTAGTATATACGAGGGGGGCACAGATACGCAGTATTTT,CASSIYEGGTDTQYF,-,few,TRBJ2-3,TRBV19
TGTGCCAGCAGCGTCGGACAGGTGACAGGAGAGACCCAGTACTTC,CASSVGQVTGETQYF,TRBD1,-,TRBJ2-5,TRBV9
TGTGCCAGCAGCTTTACGGGAACCGGGGAGCTGTTTTTT,CASSFTGTGELFF,-,-,TRBJ2-2,TRBV7-2
TGTGCCAGCAGCTCAACAGCAGGGGGCTACACCTTC,CASSSTAGGYTF,-,few,TRBJ1-2,TRBV6-4
TGTGCCAGCAGCTTAGTCTCGGGCGGGGGGGCGCAAGATACGCAGTATTTT,CASSLVSGGGAQDTQYF,TRBD2,few,TRBJ2-3,TRBV7-8
TGTGCCAGCTCACCCCTGACAGGGGGGAACACTGAAGCTTTCTTT,CASSPLTGGNTEAFF,TRBD1,-,TRBJ1-1,TRBV18
TGCGCCAGCAGCCAAGGAGCGACGGCCGCGAATGAAAAACTGTTTTTT,CASSQGATAANEKLFF,-,few,TRBJ1-4,TRBV4-1
TGTGCCAGCAGCCGCTCGACAGCGCTGCTTCTAGACGAGCAGTACTTC,CASSRSTALLLDEQYF,-,-,TRBJ2-7,TRBV5-6
TGTGCCAGCTCACCGACAATAACCTACGAGCAGTACTTC,CASSPTITYEQYF,-,-,TRBJ2-7,TRBV18
TGTGCCAGCAGCTTAGTATGGACAGGGGGCCTACCCTACGAGCAGTACTTC,CASSLVWTGGLPYEQYF,TRBD1,-,TRBJ2-7,TRBV7-2
TGTGCCAGTAGTATGGGACTAGCGGCGGGGGAGACCCAGTACTTC,CASSMGLAAGETQYF,TRBD2,-,TRBJ2-5,TRBV19
TGTGCCAGCAGCCAACGGAGTTGCGAGCAGTACTTC,CASSQRSCEQYF,-,-,TRBJ2-7,TRBV2
TGTGCCAGCAGTGTAGGAGTGAACACTGAAGCTTTCTTT,CASSVGVNTEAFF,-,-,TRBJ1-1,TRBV28
TGTGCCAGTAGTATAGAATGGCAGGCAAAAGAGACCCAGTACTTC,CASSIEWQAKETQYF,-,-,TRBJ2-5,TRBV19
TGTGCCAGCAGTCGCGGGACAGCGGGCCCTCGGACCCAGTACTTC,CASSRGTAGPRTQYF,-,-,TRBJ2-5,TRBV2
TGTGCCACCAGCAGAGAATCTGCGGGAGCTCGGTACAATGAGCAGTTCTTC,CATSRESAGARYNEQFF,TRBD2,-,TRBJ2-1,TRBV15
TGTGCCAGCAGTTCACAGGGGAGGACTGGCTACACCTTC,CASSSQGRTGYTF,TRBD1,-,TRBJ1-2,TRBV9
TGTGCCAGCAGCGTCGACAGGGTCTCTAATGAAAAACTGTTTTTT,CASSVDRVSNEKLFF,TRBD1,-,TRBJ1-4,TRBV9
TGCATCACAGGGAATTCCTACAATGAGCAGTTCTTC,CITGNSYNEQFF,-,-,TRBJ2-1,TRBV29-1
TGTGCCAGCAGCCCCGACAGGGGGCTTGGGAAACTGTTTTTT,CASSPDRGLGKLFF,TRBD1,-,TRBJ1-4,TRBV5-6
TGTGCCAGCAGTGGATTTAGAAGCAATCAGCCCCAGCATTTT,CASSGFRSNQPQHF,-,-,TRBJ1-5,TRBV2
TGTGCCAGCAGCTTAATCTCGGAGGCTGAAGCTTTCTTT,CASSLISEAEAFF,-,-,TRBJ1-1,TRBV7-6
TGTGCCTGGGGGAGACAGGAGTACACAGATACGCAGTATTTT,CAWGRQEYTDTQYF,-,few,TRBJ2-3,TRBV30
TGTGCCAGCAGGATTGTGAGGGCGGGGGTCGGGGAGCTGTTTTTT,CASRIVRAGVGELFF,TRBD2,once,TRBJ2-2,TRBV27
TGTGCCAGCAGCTTAATGAGGTTTGAGGGTGGTGGCTACACCTTC,CASSLMRFEGGGYTF,-,many,TRBJ1-2,TRBV7-2
TGTGCCAGTAGTCCCTCCACAGGGGGAGGTAATTCACCCCTCCACTTT,CASSPSTGGGNSPLHF,TRBD1,-,TRBJ1-6,TRBV19
TGTGCCAGCAGCCCCGGGGGAAGGAACACCGGGGAGCTGTTTTTT,CASSPGGRNTGELFF,-,-,TRBJ2-2,TRBV9
TGTGCCAGCAGCCCCCAAACAGGGCCCAGTGAAAAACTGTTTTTT,CASSPQTGPSEKLFF,-,-,TRBJ1-4,TRBV9
TGCGCCAGCAGCTTAACAGGGAACTACGAGCAGTACTTC,CASSLTGNYEQYF,-,few,TRBJ2-7,TRBV5-1
TGTGCCAGCAGCCGCCCAGAAATACACTCTGGAAACACCATATATTTT,CASSRPEIHSGNTIYF,-,-,TRBJ1-3,TRBV4-2
TGCGCCAGCAGCTTTGAAGGCGCGGGAGTAGGCGATACGCAGTATTTT,CASSFEGAGVGDTQYF,TRBD2,-,TRBJ2-3,TRBV5-1
TGTGCCAGCAGCTCATCCGTTGGGACAGGTAATCAGCCCCAGCATTTT,CASSSSVGTGNQPQHF,TRBD1,-,TRBJ1-5,TRBV5-8
TGCGCCAGCAGCCAAGAGGGACAGGGGTATCAGCCCCAGCATTTT,CASSQEGQGYQPQHF,TRBD1,few,TRBJ1-5,TRBV4-1
TGTGCCAGTAGTATATTCGGCAGGTTCAATCAGCCCCAGCATTTT,CASSIFGRFNQPQHF,-,few,TRBJ1-5,TRBV19
TGTGCCAGCAGTAGGCCCGGGACAGCTGGCTACACCTTC,CASSRPGTAGYTF,TRBD1,few,TRBJ1-2,TRBV28
TGTGCCAGCAGCACTCGGACAGGGAGGCAAGAGACCCAGTACTTC,CASSTRTGRQETQYF,TRBD1,-,TRBJ2-5,TRBV9
TGTGCCAGCAGCACCGGGACAGGGGGAGGGAACTATGGCTACACCTTC,CASSTGTGGGNYGYTF,TRBD1,few,TRBJ1-2,TRBV5-4
TGTGCCTGGAGTCCACAGGCGTTTAGCTACGAGCAGTACTTC,CAWSPQAFSYEQYF,-,-,TRBJ2-7,TRBV30
TGTGCCAGCAGCCAAGCGGGACTCGCCTACAATGAGCAGTTCTTC,CASSQAGLAYNEQFF,-,-,TRBJ2-1,TRBV14
TGTGCCAGCAGCCCCGGGACTAGCGGGAGGAGTGAGCAGTACTTC,CASSPGTSGRSEQYF,TRBD2,few,TRBJ2-7,TRBV6-6
TGTGCCAGCAGCACAATAGACAGGGCCCTTAATCAGCCCCAGCATTTT,CASSTIDRALNQPQHF,TRBD1,-,TRBJ1-5,TRBV5-4
TGTGCCAGCAGTTACTCCGCGGACAGTCTGTACAATGAGCAGTTCTTC,CASSYSADSLYNEQFF,-,-,TRBJ2-1,TRBV6-5